The 20 T cell receptor beta chains below were found in one sample sequenced in a study of a mutant IDH1 vaccine in newly diagnosed glioma. Time point specified: week 23, last vaccination. In every dose of vaccine, 300 ug of mutant IDH1 20-mer peptide was given alongside topical imiquimod. Sequenced by immunoSEQ multiplex PCR; TCRdb stores in-frame clones only, minus some. The sample lists about 86,000 clones; 65% to 90% were seen once. These receptors have no known antigen. Here the sequenced sample was PBMCs, taken from a glioma patient whose treatment included an IDH1 peptide vaccine. Receptor source: a man aged 25-40 years with glioma. Some clones in this sample may be carry-over from other donors' samples.

The V call is TRBV11-2, the J call TRBJ2-3, with TRBD2 matching over 8 bases. With 6 bases clipped from V and 3 bases from J, the junction kept 11 bases outside the gene matches. Germline assignment: CDR1 SGHAT and CDR2 FQNNGV. The CDR3 length is 16 residues. This CDR3 reads CASSLLAGFGTDTQYF. DNA for the CDR3: TGTGCCAGCAGTTTATTAGCGGGATTTGGGACAGATACGCAGTATTTT. Combining the CDR3 with reference TRBV11-2 and TRBJ2-3 gives the whole variable domain EAGVAQSPRYKIIEKRQSVAFWCNPISGHATLYWYQQILGQGPKLLIQFQNNGVVDDSQLPKDRFSAERLKGVDSTLKIQPAKLEDSAVYLCASSLLAGFGTDTQYFGPGTRLTVL.

The chain carries TRBV7-2 and TRBJ2-7; 12 bases line up with TRBD2. J gave up 5 bases and V 1 base, and 6 bases lay outside the gene matches. Germline V gene data show CDR1 as SGHTA and CDR2 as FQGNSA. This CDR3 region has 16 residues. DNA of the CDR3: TGTGCCAGCAGCTTAGGTCTAGCGGGAGGGGAGAACGAGCAGTACTTC. Translation: CASSLGLAGGENEQYF. The variable domain in full, completed from reference TRBV7-2 and TRBJ2-7, reads GAGVSQSPSNKVTEKGKDVELRCDPISGHTALYWYRQSLGQGLEFLIYFQGNSAPDKSGLPSDRFSAERTGGSVSTLTIQRTQQEDSAVYLCASSLGLAGGENEQYFGPGTRLTVT.

The chain recombines TRBV2 with TRBJ2-2; weak D call: TRBD1 (5 bases). CDR1 is SNHLY and CDR2 is FYNNEI in the germline V gene. This CDR3 is 14 amino acids long. V gave up 4 bases and J gave up 1 base, with 7 bases separating them. CDR3 loop: CASSVTGNTGELFF. CDR3 DNA: TGTGCCAGCAGTGTAACAGGGAACACCGGGGAGCTGTTTTTT.

This clone was recorded only once. The J gene is TRBJ1-2, the V gene TRBV2; D may be TRBD1 (6 bases). Germline loops: CDR1 SNHLY, CDR2 FYNNEI. With 6 bases removed from V and 2 bases from J, the gap between germline ends came to 10 bases. The CDR3 length is 13 residues. This chain's CDR3 is CASRGGLNYGYTF. Written as DNA, the CDR3 is TGTGCCAGCAGGGGGGGGCTGAACTATGGCTACACCTTC. Together with reference TRBV2 and TRBJ1-2, the CDR3 gives the full variable domain: EPEVTQTPSHQVTQMGQEVILRCVPISNHLYFYWYRQILGQKVEFLVSFYNNEISEKSEIFDDQFSVERPDGSNFTLKIRSTKLEDSAMYFCASRGGLNYGYTFGSGTRLTVV.

The gene calls are TRBV5-1 and TRBJ1-2; 7 bases match TRBD1. Germline CDR1 SGHRS, CDR2 YFSETQ. The CDR3 length is 15 residues. V was clipped by 3 bases and J by 6 bases; unmatched bases: 11. The CDR3 reads CASSSGQTGSHGYTF. As DNA, the CDR3 is TGCGCCAGCAGCTCGGGCCAGACAGGGTCCCATGGCTACACCTTC.

Here the CDR3 DNA reads TGTGCCAGCAGCTCACCGGGACAGCCTGATCTTCGGGAGGGCGAGCAGTACTTC. Translation gives CASSSPGQPDLREGEQYF. The rearrangement joins TRBV7-2 to TRBJ2-7, with a possible D match to TRBD2 (8 bases). Trimming removed 4 bases at V and 6 bases at J, with 28 bases between. This CDR3 has 18 residues. Germline V gene lookup returns CDR1 SGHTA and CDR2 FQGNSA.

This clone appeared once. The chain carries TRBV27 and TRBJ2-5, with D maybe TRBD1 (5 bases). The CDR3 has 12 amino acids. The V gene's germline CDR1 is MNHEY and CDR2 SMNVEV (reference sequence). Trimming left V 4 bases short and J 9 bases short, with 12 bases between. The CDR3 reads CASSSSLGAQYF. The DNA for the CDR3 is TGTGCCAGCAGTTCCTCCTTAGGGGCCCAGTACTTC.

This rearrangement joins TRBV5-5 to TRBJ2-7; no clear D. Germline-derived CDR1 and CDR2 are SGHKS and YYEKEE (reference sequence). The V gene lost 0 bases and the J gene lost 4 bases, with 11 bases spanning the gap. This CDR3 has 14 residues. DNA of the CDR3: TGTGCCAGCAGCTTGGGGGCGGTGGATTACGAGCAGTACTTC. Residues: CASSLGAVDYEQYF.

The rearrangement joins TRBV11-1 to TRBJ1-1; D perhaps matches TRBD1 (5 bases). Between the trimmed V and J ends, which lost 1 base and 4 bases, there was a span of 10 bases. This CDR3 has 14 residues. CDR1 and CDR2 from the germline V gene are SGHAT and FQDESV (reference sequence). The CDR3 is CASSLVGGGTEAFF. The CDR3 nucleotides read TGTGCCAGCAGCTTAGTTGGCGGGGGCACTGAAGCTTTCTTT. The full variable domain, in which reference TRBV11-1 and TRBJ1-1 provide the parts outside the CDR3, is EAEVAQSPRYKITEKSQAVAFWCDPISGHATLYWYRQILGQGPELLVQFQDESVVDDSQLPKDRFSAERLKGVDSTLKIQPAELGDSAMYLCASSLVGGGTEAFFGQGTRLTVV.

V and J are TRBV7-6 and TRBJ2-2, with 9 bases aligning to TRBD2. This CDR3 has 18 amino acids. The ends lost 2 bases at V and 1 base at J; junction bases unmatched: 8. Per germline, CDR1 SGHVS and CDR2 FNYEAQ. The CDR3: CASSLLVAGAVNTGELFF. The DNA of the CDR3 is TGTGCCAGCAGCTTACTAGTAGCGGGGGCCGTGAACACCGGGGAGCTGTTTTTT.

This rearrangement joins TRBV4-1 to TRBJ1-4; the match to TRBD1 covers 8 bases. This CDR3 contains 19 residues. Germline V CDR1 and CDR2: MGHRA, YSYEKL. Germline trimming cut 4 bases from V and 2 bases from J; bases unmatched to any gene: 15. CDR3 DNA sequence: TGCGCCAGCAGCCCCCCGGGCGGGCAGGGGGCTAGTACTAATGAAAAACTGTTTTTT. Its translation is CASSPPGGQGASTNEKLFF.

The chain has TRBV7-2 and TRBJ2-1; TRBD1 agrees at 10 bases. The V segment lost 4 bases and the J segment 1 base; nucleotides outside the gene matches: 7. CDR1 is SGHTA and CDR2 is FQGNSA in the germline V gene. This CDR3 contains 17 residues. The CDR3 coding sequence is TGTGCCAGCAGCTACCCGGGACAGGGGCGTTCCTACAATGAGCAGTTCTTC. This encodes CASSYPGQGRSYNEQFF.

The CDR3, as DNA: TGTGCCAGCAGTGGCCGACAGGGGGTCTACGAGCAGTACTTC. It codes for CASSGRQGVYEQYF. This chain links TRBV7-8 with TRBJ2-7; 9 bases fit TRBD1. The CDR3 is made up of 14 amino acids. Germline CDR1 reads SGHVS; CDR2 reads FQNEAQ. V shed 6 bases, J shed 3 bases, and the junction held 6 bases outside the gene matches.

The chain has TRBV9 and TRBJ2-7; D might be TRBD1 or TRBD2, each matching 6 bases. The CDR3 loop spans 14 amino acids. The germline CDR1 and CDR2 sequences are SGDLS and YYNGEE. The V and J ends lost 4 bases and 4 bases respectively, with 15 bases between them. The chain's CDR3 is CASSPVGGAYEQYF. The CDR3 DNA is TGTGCCAGCAGCCCAGTGGGGGGCGCGTACGAGCAGTACTTC. The full variable domain, with the rest looked up from reference TRBV9 and TRBJ2-7, is DSGVTQTPKHLITATGQRVTLRCSPRSGDLSVYWYQQSLDQGLQFLIQYYNGEERAKGNILERFSAQQFPDLHSELNLSSLELGDSALYFCASSPVGGAYEQYFGPGTRLTVT.

This rearrangement joins TRBV2 to TRBJ1-1; TRBD1 aligns across 7 bases. The CDR3 extends over 14 amino acids. V was clipped by 6 bases and J by 0 bases; unmatched bases: 4. The germline CDR1 and CDR2 sequences are SNHLY and FYNNEI. CDR3 nucleotide sequence: TGTGCCAGCAGGGCCAGGGGGATGAACACTGAAGCTTTCTTT. It encodes CASRARGMNTEAFF.

Only a few counts were recorded for this clone. The chain has TRBV9 and TRBJ1-2; possibly TRBD1 for D (6 bases). Trimming shortened V by 4 bases and J by 6 bases, and 16 bases separated the two germline ends. This CDR3 is built from 14 residues. Germline assignment: CDR1 SGDLS and CDR2 YYNGEE. CDR3: CASSPNSKGDGYTF. The CDR3 region has the DNA TGTGCCAGCAGCCCTAATTCCAAGGGGGATGGCTACACCTTC. The entire variable domain, with the rest obtained from reference TRBV9 and TRBJ1-2, is as follows: DSGVTQTPKHLITATGQRVTLRCSPRSGDLSVYWYQQSLDQGLQFLIQYYNGEERAKGNILERFSAQQFPDLHSELNLSSLELGDSALYFCASSPNSKGDGYTFGSGTRLTVV.

This chain links TRBV4-1 with TRBJ2-1, with D hard to call. Per germline, CDR1 MGHRA and CDR2 YSYEKL. Trimming left V 1 base short and J 0 bases short, with 10 bases between. The CDR3 is made up of 16 amino acids. CDR3 loop: CASSQVGRSSYNEQFF. The CDR3 coding sequence is TGCGCCAGCAGCCAAGTTGGACGGAGCTCCTACAATGAGCAGTTCTTC.

This clone has more than one count but fewer than ten. The rearrangement links TRBV5-4 to TRBJ2-7; D is possibly TRBD1 (7 bases). Germline CDR1 is SGHNT and CDR2 is YYREEE (reference sequence). The CDR3 loop spans 15 amino acids. The ends were cut back, 0 bases at V and 3 bases at J, with 13 bases in the middle. The CDR3 loop is CASSLGGRGDYEQYF. The CDR3 nucleotides read TGTGCCAGCAGCTTGGGCGGCAGGGGGGACTACGAGCAGTACTTC.

The genes are TRBV5-8 and TRBJ1-5; D remains ambiguous. V was trimmed by 4 bases and J by 4 bases, leaving 15 bases between them. This CDR3 has 15 residues. Germline loops: CDR1 SGHTS, CDR2 YDEGEE. The CDR3 DNA reads TGTGCCAGCAGCCCACTCCGTACGGGGAATCAGCCCCAGCATTTT. It is translated as CASSPLRTGNQPQHF. Full variable domain (outside the CDR3, taken from reference TRBV5-8 and TRBJ1-5): EAGVTQSPTHLIKTRGQQATLRCSPISGHTSVYWYQQALGLGLQFLLWYDEGEERNRGNFPPRFSGRQFPNYSSELNVNALELEDSALYLCASSPLRTGNQPQHFGDGTRLSIL.

This clone occurred once. The chain employs TRBV7-3 and TRBJ2-3, with a possible D match to TRBD2 (7 bases). This CDR3 spans 15 amino acids. The germline CDR1 and CDR2 sequences are SGHTA and FQGTGA. V dropped 5 bases and J dropped 3 bases, with 15 bases sitting between them. CDR3 DNA sequence: TGTGCCAGCAGCGTGACAGAGGGGGGGACAGATACGCAGTATTTT. Protein product: CASSVTEGGTDTQYF.